This entry lists 32 T cell receptor beta chains sequenced from one sample in a study of blood T cell repertoires in COVID-19. Here immunoSEQ multiplex PCR was the method, and the copy in TCRdb shows in-frame clones only, minus some. This repertoire shows 250,000 to 350,000 clones, around 90% found once; its top ten account for 3.5% to 4.5%. What was sequenced was PBMCs or T cells enriched from blood (not recorded which). All receptors derive from a woman aged 18 to 35 with acute COVID-19.

This sequence joins TRBV2 and TRBJ1-5; D gene ambiguous. Looked up from germline, CDR1 is SNHLY and CDR2 is FYNNEI. Between the trimmed V and J ends, which lost 5 bases and 0 bases, there was a span of 11 bases. This CDR3 is 15 amino acids long. The CDR3 nucleotides are TGTGCCAGCAGTTTGATAACTAATAGCAATCAGCCCCAGCATTTT. This translates into CASSLITNSNQPQHF.

The V gene is TRBV19, the J gene TRBJ2-2; D might be TRBD2 (5 bases). The length of the CDR3 is 16 residues. V lost 1 base and J 5 bases, leaving 14 bases between the germline ends. In germline, CDR1 is LNHDA, CDR2 SQIVND (reference sequence). This chain's CDR3 is CASSIVEGFGTGELFF. The CDR3 coding sequence is TGTGCCAGTAGTATAGTAGAGGGATTTGGGACCGGGGAGCTGTTTTTT.

The rearrangement joins TRBV28 to TRBJ1-2; no definite D call. Per germline, CDR1 MDHEN and CDR2 SYDVKM. This CDR3 contains 13 residues. The V end was cut by 8 bases, the J end by 6 bases, with 16 bases between. CDR3 nucleotide sequence: TGTGCCAGCCGGGGAAGGAGAAGCGATGGCTACACCTTC. This encodes CASRGRRSDGYTF.

V gene TRBV29-1 combines with J gene TRBJ1-3; D ambiguous. CDR3 length equals 14 residues. Germline V gene lookup returns CDR1 SQVTM and CDR2 ANQGSEA. Deletions cut 2 bases from V and 7 bases from J, with 15 bases between. The CDR3: CSVERREVRNTIYF. The CDR3 DNA follows: TGCAGCGTTGAACGGCGGGAAGTACGCAACACCATATATTTT.

The gene calls are TRBV12-5 and TRBJ1-2; 8 bases fit TRBD1. V lost 0 bases and J lost 6; bases outside the gene matches: 6. Germline values: CDR1 LGHNT, CDR2 FRNRAP. The CDR3 contains 15 residues. The chain's CDR3 is CASGLVQDRVHGYTF. For the CDR3, the DNA is TGTGCTAGTGGTTTGGTACAGGACAGGGTTCATGGCTACACCTTC.

This clone was recorded once. J is TRBJ2-5 and V is TRBV2, with a tentative D call TRBD2 (6 bases). Trimming left V 4 bases short and J 5 bases short, with 20 bases between. CDR3 length equals 16 residues. The germline gives CDR1 SNHLY, CDR2 FYNNEI. The CDR3 DNA reads TGTGCCAGCAGTGTCTCAGGGAGGTCAGCTGGGGAGACCCAGTACTTC. This sequence encodes CASSVSGRSAGETQYF.

V usage is TRBV25-1 and J usage is TRBJ1-3; D gene ambiguous. Germline V gene lookup returns CDR1 MGHDK and CDR2 SYGVNS. The CDR3 spans 12 residues. V gave up 7 bases and J gave up 0 bases, with 4 bases separating them. CDR3 region: CASTSSGNTIYF. The CDR3 region has the DNA TGTGCCAGCACGAGCTCTGGAAACACCATATATTTT.

V is TRBV30 and J is TRBJ2-7; D uncertain. CDR1 is GTSNPN, CDR2 SVGIG, per germline (reference sequence). The ends were cut back, 0 bases at V and 4 bases at J, with 13 bases in the middle. This CDR3 has 14 residues. The CDR3 DNA reads TGTGCCTGGAGTGTAATAGTGAGGCGATACGAGCAGTACTTC. Translating it yields CAWSVIVRRYEQYF.

V and J are TRBV7-8 and TRBJ2-6; D may be TRBD1 (6 bases). The CDR3 loop spans 19 amino acids. From germline, CDR1 is SGHVS and CDR2 FQNEAQ. Trimming cost V 0 bases and J 2 bases, with 17 bases left between them. CDR3 sequence (DNA): TGTGCCAGCAGCTTAGCGGGTAGAGGGACACCTCCTGGGGCCAACGTCCTGACTTTC. Its protein is CASSLAGRGTPPGANVLTF.

V usage is TRBV7-9 and J usage is TRBJ1-2; 9 nucleotides agree with TRBD1. Trimming took 5 bases from V and 8 from J; bases not matched to a gene: 12. Germline V gene sequence: CDR1 SEHNR, CDR2 FQNEAQ (reference sequence). The CDR3 is made up of 15 amino acids. The CDR3 nucleotides read TGTGCCAGCAGCAAAGCAGGGACAGGGTTTTACGGCTACACCTTC. Translation: CASSKAGTGFYGYTF. Supplemented by reference TRBV7-9 and TRBJ1-2, the full variable domain reads DTGVSQNPRHKITKRGQNVTFRCDPISEHNRLYWYRQTLGQGPEFLTYFQNEAQLEKSRLLSDRFSAERPKGSFSTLEIQRTEQGDSAMYLCASSKAGTGFYGYTFGSGTRLTVV.

This clone is a singleton in its sample. This chain links TRBV9 with TRBJ2-7, with D possibly TRBD1 on 6 matching bases. CDR3 length equals 17 residues. Germline V CDR1 and CDR2: SGDLS, YYNGEE. The germline V and J ends were trimmed by 5 bases and 1 base, with 22 bases remaining between them. DNA of the CDR3: TGTGCCAGCAGTAATACTACAGGGCTACCTTCTTCCTACGAGCAGTACTTC. It codes for CASSNTTGLPSSYEQYF.

DNA for the CDR3: TGCAGCGTCGGGTCGGGCGTAGGGGCTCAGCCCCAGCATTTT. It encodes CSVGSGVGAQPQHF. V gene TRBV29-1 combines with J gene TRBJ1-5, with a tentative D call TRBD1 (5 bases). The CDR3 is 14 amino acids. Between the trimmed V and J ends, which lost 6 bases and 6 bases, there was a span of 18 bases. Germline lookup yields CDR1 SQVTM and CDR2 ANQGSEA.

The genes are TRBV29-1 and TRBJ2-1, with 9 bases aligning to TRBD2. Germline V gives CDR1 SQVTM, CDR2 ANQGSEA. This CDR3 comprises 15 residues. The J segment lost 7 bases and the V segment lost 1 base, leaving 8 bases of the junction unmatched. CDR3 loop: CSVEVGLAEANEQFF. In nucleotides, the CDR3 is TGCAGCGTTGAAGTGGGACTAGCAGAGGCGAATGAGCAGTTCTTC.

V usage is TRBV28 and J usage is TRBJ1-2; 7 bases line up with TRBD1. V was clipped by 5 bases and J by 0 bases; unmatched bases: 9. This CDR3 contains 16 residues. Germline V gene sequence: CDR1 MDHEN, CDR2 SYDVKM. CDR3 amino acids: CASSPYRQGTNYGYTF. The CDR3 bases are TGTGCCAGCAGTCCCTATCGACAGGGAACTAACTATGGCTACACCTTC.

This sequence joins TRBV4-2 and TRBJ2-1, with TRBD2 matching over 15 bases. The CDR3 extends over 17 amino acids. The germline V gene has CDR1 LGHNA and CDR2 YNFKEQ. Losses at the gene ends were 4 bases for V and 6 bases for J; bases not matched to a gene: 7. Here the CDR3 DNA reads TGTGCCAGCAGCCGTGGGACTAGCGGGAGGATGAGCAATGAGCAGTTCTTC. It yields the protein CASSRGTSGRMSNEQFF.

The rearrangement uses TRBV29-1 and TRBJ1-2; D might be TRBD1 (6 bases). The length of the CDR3 is 15 residues. CDR1 and CDR2 from the germline V gene are SQVTM and ANQGSEA. V lost 7 bases, J lost 3 bases, and 21 bases lay in between. The CDR3: CSAGDNSLEHYGYTF. The CDR3 DNA follows: TGCAGCGCCGGGGACAACTCTTTAGAGCACTATGGCTACACCTTC.

This clone was recorded once. The V and J genes are TRBV18 and TRBJ2-1; D is ambiguous. The CDR3 runs 15 residues. Trimming stripped 2 bases from V and 7 bases from J, with 15 bases between. Germline V gene data show CDR1 as KGHSH and CDR2 as LQKENI. The CDR3 here is CASSPDLTLRNEQFF. The CDR3 DNA is TGTGCCAGCTCACCAGACTTAACTCTGAGGAATGAGCAGTTCTTC.

This clone was observed a handful of times. In nucleotides, the CDR3 is TGTGCCAGCAGCCTAGGACAGGGGGCGCATGATGGCTACACCTTC. Amino acids: CASSLGQGAHDGYTF. The genes are TRBV9 and TRBJ1-2, with 11 bases identical to TRBD1. Losses at the gene ends were 4 bases for V and 6 bases for J; bases not matched to a gene: 8. Germline V gene sequence: CDR1 SGDLS, CDR2 YYNGEE. The CDR3 sequence is 15 residues long.

CDR3 DNA sequence: TGTGCCAGCAGTTCCGGGGCTAGCGATAATGAGCAGTTCTTC. Protein product: CASSSGASDNEQFF. The chain combines TRBV28 with TRBJ2-1, with D possibly being TRBD2 (6 bases). Between the trimmed V and J ends, which lost 4 bases and 7 bases, there was a span of 14 bases. Germline V gene lookup returns CDR1 MDHEN and CDR2 SYDVKM. This CDR3 comprises 14 residues.

The chain recombines TRBV19 with TRBJ1-1, with D possibly being TRBD1 (5 bases). V was pared by 3 bases and J by 6 bases, with 17 bases between. CDR3 length equals 15 residues. Germline CDR1 and CDR2: LNHDA and SQIVND (reference sequence). The CDR3 bases are TGTGCCAGTAGTATTGATAGGGGTGGCCGAGCTGAAGCTTTCTTT. Amino acids: CASSIDRGGRAEAFF. Looking up the rest from reference TRBV19 and TRBJ1-1 gives the full variable domain: DGGITQSPKYLFRKEGQNVTLSCEQNLNHDAMYWYRQDPGQGLRLIYYSQIVNDFQKGDIAEGYSVSREKKESFPLTVTSAQKNPTAFYLCASSIDRGGRAEAFFGQGTRLTVV.

The chain uses TRBV27 and TRBJ2-5; a possible D gene is TRBD2 (6 bases). The CDR3 is made up of 14 amino acids. The germline gives CDR1 MNHEY, CDR2 SMNVEV (reference sequence). Trimming shortened V by 3 bases and J by 1 base, and 9 bases separated the two germline ends. The CDR3 DNA follows: TGTGCCAGCAGTTTCGGGGGACTCCAAGAGACCCAGTACTTC. It encodes CASSFGGLQETQYF.

The chain has TRBV10-1 and TRBJ2-2, with 7 bases fitting TRBD1. The CDR3 loop spans 12 amino acids. V gave up 7 bases and J gave up 4 bases; unmatched junction bases: 0. Germline V gene sequence: CDR1 WNHNN, CDR2 SYGVQD (reference sequence). CDR3 sequence reads: CASKGATGELFF. In nucleotides, the CDR3 is TGCGCCAGCAAGGGGGCCACCGGGGAGCTGTTTTTT.

Worth noting for this clone: The same CDR3 can be traced to other DNA sequences in this sample. The chain carries TRBV12-3 or TRBV12-4 and TRBJ2-5, with a possible D match to TRBD2 (5 bases). Deletions cut 3 bases from V and 1 base from J, with 6 bases between. The CDR3 covers 13 residues. CDR3 region: CASSFGLQETQYF. CDR3 DNA sequence: TGTGCCAGCAGTTTTGGACTCCAAGAGACCCAGTACTTC.

This chain uses TRBV5-1 with TRBJ1-4; 10 bases are shared with TRBD1. Germline trimming cut 0 bases from V and 7 bases from J; bases unmatched to any gene: 6. The CDR3 length is 16 residues. Germline CDR1 is SGHRS and CDR2 is YFSETQ. CDR3 sequence: CASSLAGTGEGEKLFF. CDR3 in DNA: TGCGCCAGCAGCTTGGCCGGGACAGGGGAGGGTGAAAAACTGTTTTTT.

The chain has TRBV19 and TRBJ1-5; 8 nucleotides align to TRBD1. The CDR3 length is 15 residues. The germline V gene has CDR1 LNHDA and CDR2 SQIVND (reference sequence). V trimming: 6 bases; J trimming: 4 bases; junction bases outside the gene matches: 8. The CDR3 loop reads CASRASQGGNQPQHF. The CDR3 DNA is TGTGCCAGTAGGGCGTCACAGGGGGGAAATCAGCCCCAGCATTTT.

The V gene is TRBV9, the J gene TRBJ2-2; 11 bases align to TRBD2. Germline V lookup: CDR1 SGDLS, CDR2 YYNGEE. The CDR3 runs to 17 residues. The junction had 11 bases not matched to a gene; V was cut back by 3 bases and J by 7 bases. CDR3: CASSDHLLAGEVGELFF. The CDR3 DNA reads TGTGCCAGCAGCGACCATTTACTAGCGGGAGAAGTCGGGGAGCTGTTTTTT.

The chain employs TRBV28 and TRBJ2-2; TRBD1 agrees at 7 bases. Trimming cost V 5 bases and J 0 bases; bases outside gene matches: 6. Per the germline V gene, CDR1 is MDHEN and CDR2 is SYDVKM. The CDR3 covers 16 residues. CDR3 protein: CASSPPTGTNTGELFF. CDR3 coding DNA: TGTGCCAGCAGTCCTCCGACAGGGACGAACACCGGGGAGCTGTTTTTT. Full variable domain (remainder filled in from reference TRBV28 and TRBJ2-2): DVKVTQSSRYLVKRTGEKVFLECVQDMDHENMFWYRQDPGLGLRLIYFSYDVKMKEKGDIPEGYSVSREKKERFSLILESASTNQTSMYLCASSPPTGTNTGELFFGEGSRLTVL.

V is TRBV6-5 and J is TRBJ1-2, with 10 bases that match TRBD1. Germline CDR1 MNHEY, CDR2 SVGAGI. The CDR3 loop spans 15 amino acids. With V trimmed by 6 bases and J by 5 bases, 9 bases remained unmatched. As DNA, the CDR3 is TGTGCCAGCAGGGCCCTGAGGGGACAGGGGTATGGCTACACCTTC. Encoded protein: CASRALRGQGYGYTF.

The V and J genes are TRBV7-2 and TRBJ1-5, with D maybe TRBD1 (6 bases). The CDR3 has 13 residues. Germline loops: CDR1 SGHTA, CDR2 FQGNSA. Deletions cut 5 bases from V and 4 bases from J, with 9 bases between. The CDR3 here is CASSTQGNQPQHF. CDR3 DNA sequence: TGTGCCAGCAGCACTCAGGGGAATCAGCCCCAGCATTTT.

The CDR3 DNA sequence: TGTGCCAGCAGCTTAGGGGGGCAGGGCAATCAGCCCCAGCATTTT. Translated, it gives CASSLGGQGNQPQHF. This chain connects TRBV7-8 to TRBJ1-5; the D gene is possibly TRBD1 (6 bases). The germline gives CDR1 SGHVS, CDR2 FQNEAQ. The CDR3 is made up of 15 amino acids. Trimming left V 1 base short and J 2 bases short, with 9 bases between.

The V and J genes are TRBV5-5 and TRBJ2-7, with 9 bases matching TRBD1. Germline CDR1 SGHKS, CDR2 YYEKEE (reference sequence). V lost 3 bases to trimming and J lost 3 bases; unmatched junction nucleotides: 13. CDR3 size: 17 residues. This chain's CDR3 is CASSWGRPGQGLYEQYF. The CDR3 DNA sequence: TGTGCCAGCAGCTGGGGTCGCCCGGGACAGGGACTCTACGAGCAGTACTTC.

The chain carries TRBV15 and TRBJ2-1; possibly TRBD2 for D (11 bases). The germline V gene has CDR1 LNHNV and CDR2 YYDKDF (reference sequence). The V end was cut by 4 bases, the J end by 0 bases, with 31 bases between. CDR3 length: 22 amino acids. CDR3 in DNA: TGTGCCACCAGCAACGACAGGGGGCTAGCGGGAGGCGACCCTTCCTCCTACAATGAGCAGTTCTTC. Translation gives CATSNDRGLAGGDPSSYNEQFF.